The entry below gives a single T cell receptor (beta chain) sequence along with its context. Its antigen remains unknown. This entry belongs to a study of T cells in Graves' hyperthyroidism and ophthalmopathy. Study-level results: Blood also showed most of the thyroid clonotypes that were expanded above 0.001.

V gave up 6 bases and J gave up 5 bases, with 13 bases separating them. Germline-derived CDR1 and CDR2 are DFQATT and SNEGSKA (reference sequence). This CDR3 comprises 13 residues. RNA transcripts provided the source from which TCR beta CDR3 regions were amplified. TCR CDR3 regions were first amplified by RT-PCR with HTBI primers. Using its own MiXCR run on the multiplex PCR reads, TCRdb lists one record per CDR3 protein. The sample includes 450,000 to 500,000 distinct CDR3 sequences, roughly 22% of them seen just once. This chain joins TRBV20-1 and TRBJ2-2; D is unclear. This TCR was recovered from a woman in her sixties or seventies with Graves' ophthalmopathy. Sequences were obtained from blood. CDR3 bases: TGCAGTGCCCCCACGATTGTGACCGGGGAGCTGTTTTTT. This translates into CSAPTIVTGELFF.